What follows is one T cell receptor beta chain and its context. This CDR3 has 16 residues. V trimming: 1 base; J trimming: 2 bases; junction bases outside the gene matches: 2. The V gene's germline CDR1 is MGHRA and CDR2 YSYEKL. Only in-frame clones appear in the TCRdb table, and some are missing; sequencing was by immunoSEQ multiplex PCR. The sample lists around 150,000 clones, around 80% occurring once. This sample stems from a study of blood T cell repertoires in COVID-19. Study overall: The study drew acute and convalescent COVID-19 samples from the United States, Italy and Spain. PBMCs, B-cell-depleted T cells, or T cells were the source of the cDNA or gDNA that made up the material.

The V and J genes are TRBV4-1 and TRBJ2-2; 9 nucleotides agree with TRBD2. The receptor's source is a woman older than 75 with acute or convalescent COVID-19. Sequenced sample: peripheral blood. The CDR3 coding sequence is TGCGCCAGCAGCCAAGCTAGCGGGATTAACACCGGGGAGCTGTTTTTT. Amino acid sequence: CASSQASGINTGELFF.